The source of this TCR beta chain is a study of OX40 agonist ivuxolimab in advanced cancers. Context from the whole study: Ivuxolimab was a fully human IgG2 agonistic monoclonal antibody targeting the costimulatory receptor OX40 (CD134). Intravenous ivuxolimab was administered to patients every 2 weeks at six dose levels: 0.01, 0.1, 0.3, 1.5, 3 and 10 mg/kg. Of the roughly 52 dose-escalation patients, hepatocellular carcinoma was present in some 19, melanoma in around 15, renal cell carcinoma in 9 and head and neck cancer in 9. In the dose-escalation cohort, approximately 82% of patients were male, and the mean age was roughly 60 years, with a range of 23 to 79. Prior anti-PD-1, anti-PD-L1 or anti-CTLA-4 therapy was permitted, and 40% of dose-escalation patients had received checkpoint inhibitors. Three dose-escalation patients achieved partial responses, one with hepatocellular carcinoma and two with cutaneous melanoma. Peripheral TCRbeta sequencing aimed to test whether ivuxolimab altered TCR sequence diversity and caused clonal T-cell expansion. The paper describes the monotherapy dose-escalation part (N of about 54 patients) of the phase I trial of ivuxolimab.

Reading the germline V gene gives CDR1 LGHNA and CDR2 YNFKEQ. The CDR3 starts with the cysteine, ends with the phenylalanine, and has 17 residues. Just CDR3 DNA is preserved here, 51 bases in frame from base 1. V was cut back by 4 bases and J by 1 base, leaving a gap of 18 bases between them. On the study overall, not on this receptor specifically: Low levels of normalized T-cell clonal expansion were also seen in some patients who did not respond. Clonal expansion of both CD4+ and CD8+ blood T cells was observed from baseline to week 6 at doses 0.1 to 3.0 mg/kg. The antigen specificity of the clonally expanded peripheral T cells was not determined. In the 0.1-3.0 mg/kg groups, partial responders were among the patients with the lowest normalized peripheral clonal expansion, particularly in CD8+ T cells. After ivuxolimab, CD8+ T cells had more expanded clones than CD4+ T cells on average.

In the case of this clone: Its binding antigen is unknown. Base qualities are missing; no much larger clone stands one base away.

Patients with a history of autoimmune disease or receiving systemic immunosuppression were excluded from the trial. Peripheral blood for TCR sequencing was drawn from every dose cohort at baseline, at cycle 4 day 1 and at cycle 7 day 1. The samples were taken from a phase I, first-in-human, multicenter, open-label dose-escalation trial of ivuxolimab. The trial enrolled adults with locally advanced or metastatic head and neck squamous cell, hepatocellular, melanoma or renal cell carcinoma. Before TCR sequencing, CD4+ T cells and CD8+ T cells from peripheral blood were sorted into separate populations. For sequencing of the TCRbeta CDR3 region, genomic DNA was extracted from the sorted cells. TCRbeta CDR3 regions were sequenced using the immunoSEQ Assay. TCRdb mirrors the immuneACCESS table, restricted to in-frame sequences. Some clones are absent from its copies; in checked studies, under half trace to an unresolved V gene, and the reason for the others is unknown. The sample table records more than 65,000 clones; around 85% of these occur just once. About 0.82% of the sample belongs to the ten largest clones.

The chain is encoded by TRBV4-2 joined to TRBJ2-3; TRBD2 is possibly the D segment (6 matching bases). Specimen: CD4+ or CD8+ T cells sorted from blood, collected in a trial of the OX40 agonist ivuxolimab. The source is an adult with an advanced solid tumor such as melanoma, head and neck, liver or kidney cancer. CDR3 sequence: CASSRGSGDGRTDTQYF. The DNA is as follows: TGTGCCAGCAGCCGGGGTTCGGGGGACGGCCGCACAGATACGCAGTATTTT.